This TCR beta chain comes out of a study of blood T cell repertoires in COVID-19. Study as a whole: Nucleic acid was either cDNA or gDNA, and it came from T cells, B-cell-depleted T cells, or PBMCs.

This CDR3 is 18 amino acids long. The V end lost 5 bases, the J end lost 0 bases, and 19 bases lay between the germline ends. Germline V gives CDR1 SEHNR, CDR2 FQNEAQ (reference sequence). This clone was seen more than once but under ten times. In the source study's methods: For nucleated cells, counts were estimated from reference gene primer amplification. Measured with immunoSEQ multiplex PCR; TCRdb has only the in-frame clones, and not every one. The V and J calls and clone size were taken over from that table, and D and trimming were inferred from the DNA. The data contain about 160,000 clones, approximately 86% of them singletons.

Material: peripheral blood. This sequence was found in a woman between 55 and 75 years old who had recovered from COVID-19. This chain connects TRBV7-9 to TRBJ1-4; TRBD1 is a possible D gene (5 bases). The CDR3 loop reads CASSHSQGMVTTNEKLFF. The CDR3 DNA reads as TGTGCCAGCAGCCATAGTCAGGGAATGGTAACAACTAATGAAAAACTGTTTTTT.